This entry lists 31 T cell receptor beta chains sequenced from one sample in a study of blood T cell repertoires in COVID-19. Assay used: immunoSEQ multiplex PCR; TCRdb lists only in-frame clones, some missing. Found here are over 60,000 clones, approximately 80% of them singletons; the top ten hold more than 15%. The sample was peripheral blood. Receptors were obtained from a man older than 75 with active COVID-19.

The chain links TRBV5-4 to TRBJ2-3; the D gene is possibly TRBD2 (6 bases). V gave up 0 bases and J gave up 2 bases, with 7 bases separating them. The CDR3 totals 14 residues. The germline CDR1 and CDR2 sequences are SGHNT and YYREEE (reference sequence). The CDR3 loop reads CASSLGGDTDTQYF. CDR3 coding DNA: TGTGCCAGCAGCTTGGGCGGGGACACAGATACGCAGTATTTT. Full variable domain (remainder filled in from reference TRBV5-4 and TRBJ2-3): ETGVTQSPTHLIKTRGQQVTLRCSSQSGHNTVSWYQQALGQGPQFIFQYYREEENGRGNFPPRFSGLQFPNYSSELNVNALELDDSALYLCASSLGGDTDTQYFGPGTRLTVL.

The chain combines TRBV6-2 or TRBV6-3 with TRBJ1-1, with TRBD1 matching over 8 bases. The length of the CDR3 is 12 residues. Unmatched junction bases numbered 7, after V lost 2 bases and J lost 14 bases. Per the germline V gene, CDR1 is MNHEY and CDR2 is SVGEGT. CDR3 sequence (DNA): TGTGCCAGCAGTTACGTGGACAGGGCGAAATTCTTT. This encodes CASSYVDRAKFF.

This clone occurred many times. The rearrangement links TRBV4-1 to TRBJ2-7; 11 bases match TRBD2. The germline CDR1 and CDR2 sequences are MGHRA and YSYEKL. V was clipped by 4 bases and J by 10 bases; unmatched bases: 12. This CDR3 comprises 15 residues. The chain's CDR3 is CASSPGGALAGVQYF. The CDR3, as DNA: TGCGCCAGCAGCCCAGGAGGTGCACTAGCGGGAGTACAGTACTTC.

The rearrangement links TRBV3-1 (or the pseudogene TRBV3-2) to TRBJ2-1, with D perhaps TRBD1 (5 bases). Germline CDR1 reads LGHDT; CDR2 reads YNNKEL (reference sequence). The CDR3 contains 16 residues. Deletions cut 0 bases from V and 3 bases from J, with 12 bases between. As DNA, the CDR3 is TGTGCCAGCAGCCAAGATAGGGTGACAGACTACAATGAGCAGTTCTTC. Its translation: CASSQDRVTDYNEQFF.

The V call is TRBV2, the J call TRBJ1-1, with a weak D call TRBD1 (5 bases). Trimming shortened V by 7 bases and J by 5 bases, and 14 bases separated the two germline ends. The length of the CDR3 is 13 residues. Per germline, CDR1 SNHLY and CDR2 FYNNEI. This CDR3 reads CASNAAGRTEAFF. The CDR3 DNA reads TGTGCCAGCAATGCAGCAGGGAGGACTGAAGCTTTCTTT.

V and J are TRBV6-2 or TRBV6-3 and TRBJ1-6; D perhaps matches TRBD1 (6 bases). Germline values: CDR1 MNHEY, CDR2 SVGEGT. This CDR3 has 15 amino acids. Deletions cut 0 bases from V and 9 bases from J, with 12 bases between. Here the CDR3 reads CASSYSPDRPSPLHF. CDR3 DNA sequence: TGTGCCAGCAGTTACTCTCCCGACAGGCCTTCACCCCTCCACTTT.

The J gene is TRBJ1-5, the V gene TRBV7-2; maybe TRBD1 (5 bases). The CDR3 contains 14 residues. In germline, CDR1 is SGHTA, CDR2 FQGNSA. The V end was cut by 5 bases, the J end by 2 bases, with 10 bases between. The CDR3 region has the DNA TGTGCCAGCAGCCAGGGTCCGGGCAATCAGCCCCAGCATTTT. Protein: CASSQGPGNQPQHF.

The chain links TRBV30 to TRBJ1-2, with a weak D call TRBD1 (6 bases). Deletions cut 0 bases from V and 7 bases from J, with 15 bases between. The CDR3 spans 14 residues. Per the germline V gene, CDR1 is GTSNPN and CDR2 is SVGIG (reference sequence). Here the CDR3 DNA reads TGTGCCTGGAGTGTTGGCCAGGGGAGTGGTGGCTACACCTTC. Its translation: CAWSVGQGSGGYTF.

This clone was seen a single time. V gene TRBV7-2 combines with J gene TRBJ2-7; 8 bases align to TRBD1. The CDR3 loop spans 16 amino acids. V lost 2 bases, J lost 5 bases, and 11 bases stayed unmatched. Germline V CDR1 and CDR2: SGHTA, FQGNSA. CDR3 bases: TGTGCCAGCAGCTTAAAAGGAGAACAGGGGGTCCACGAGCAGTACTTC. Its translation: CASSLKGEQGVHEQYF.

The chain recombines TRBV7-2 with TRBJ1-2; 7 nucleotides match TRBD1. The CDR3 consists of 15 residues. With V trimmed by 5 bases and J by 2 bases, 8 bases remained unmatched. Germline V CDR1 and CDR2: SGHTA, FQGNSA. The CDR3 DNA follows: TGTGCCAGCAGCCCGAGAGGGGGCGGGAACTATGGCTACACCTTC. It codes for CASSPRGGGNYGYTF.

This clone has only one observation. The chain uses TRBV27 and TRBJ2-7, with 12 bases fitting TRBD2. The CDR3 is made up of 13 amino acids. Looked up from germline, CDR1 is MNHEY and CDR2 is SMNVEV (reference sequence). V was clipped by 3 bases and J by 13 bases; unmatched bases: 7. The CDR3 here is CASSFASGRAYYF. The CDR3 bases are TGTGCCAGCAGTTTTGCTAGCGGGAGGGCCTATTACTTC.

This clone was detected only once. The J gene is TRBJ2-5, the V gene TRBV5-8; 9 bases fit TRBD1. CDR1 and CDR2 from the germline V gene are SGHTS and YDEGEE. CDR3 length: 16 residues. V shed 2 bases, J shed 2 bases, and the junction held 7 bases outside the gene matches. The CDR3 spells CASSLNGQGSQETQYF. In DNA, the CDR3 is TGTGCCAGCAGCTTAAATGGACAGGGGTCTCAAGAGACCCAGTACTTC.

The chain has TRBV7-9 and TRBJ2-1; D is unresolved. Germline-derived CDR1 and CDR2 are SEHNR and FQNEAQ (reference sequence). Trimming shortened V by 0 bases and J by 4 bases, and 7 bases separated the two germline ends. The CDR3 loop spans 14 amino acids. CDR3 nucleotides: TGTGCCAGCAGCTTAGCGAACAGATACAATGAGCAGTTCTTC. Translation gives CASSLANRYNEQFF. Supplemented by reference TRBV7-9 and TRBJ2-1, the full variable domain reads DTGVSQNPRHKITKRGQNVTFRCDPISEHNRLYWYRQTLGQGPEFLTYFQNEAQLEKSRLLSDRFSAERPKGSFSTLEIQRTEQGDSAMYLCASSLANRYNEQFFGPGTRLTVL.

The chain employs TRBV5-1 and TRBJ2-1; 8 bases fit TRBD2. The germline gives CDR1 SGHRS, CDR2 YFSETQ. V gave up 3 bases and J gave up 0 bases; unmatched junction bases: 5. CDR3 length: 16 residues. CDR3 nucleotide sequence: TGCGCCAGCAGCTCGGGCGGGGGGAGCTCCTACAATGAGCAGTTCTTC. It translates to CASSSGGGSSYNEQFF.

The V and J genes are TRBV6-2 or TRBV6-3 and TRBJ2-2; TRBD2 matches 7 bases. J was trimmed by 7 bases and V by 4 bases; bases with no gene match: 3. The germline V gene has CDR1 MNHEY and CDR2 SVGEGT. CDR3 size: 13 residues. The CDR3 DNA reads TGTGCCAGCAGTTTCACTAGCGTCGGGGAGCTGTTTTTT. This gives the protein CASSFTSVGELFF.

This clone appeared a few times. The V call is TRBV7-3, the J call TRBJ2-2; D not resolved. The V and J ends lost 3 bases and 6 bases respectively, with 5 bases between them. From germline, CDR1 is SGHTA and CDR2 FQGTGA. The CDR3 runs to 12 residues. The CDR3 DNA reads TGTGCCAGCAGCTTGAGCGCCGGGGAGCTGTTTTTT. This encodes CASSLSAGELFF.

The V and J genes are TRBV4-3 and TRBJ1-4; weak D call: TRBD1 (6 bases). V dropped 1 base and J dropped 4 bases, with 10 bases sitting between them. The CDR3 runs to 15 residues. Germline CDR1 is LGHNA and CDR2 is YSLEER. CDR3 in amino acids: CASSQGRGGNEKLFF. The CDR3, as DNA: TGCGCCAGCAGCCAAGGTCGAGGGGGTAATGAAAAACTGTTTTTT.

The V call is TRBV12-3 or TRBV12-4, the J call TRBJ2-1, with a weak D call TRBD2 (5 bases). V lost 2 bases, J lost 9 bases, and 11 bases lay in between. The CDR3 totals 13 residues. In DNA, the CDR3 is TGTGCCAGCAGTTTACTAGCAGAGGGTGAGCAGTTCTTC. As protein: CASSLLAEGEQFF.

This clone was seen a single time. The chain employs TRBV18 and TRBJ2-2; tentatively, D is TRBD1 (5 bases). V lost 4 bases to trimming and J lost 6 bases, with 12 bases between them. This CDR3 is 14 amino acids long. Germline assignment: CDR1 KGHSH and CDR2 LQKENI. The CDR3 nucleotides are TGTGCCAGCTCACACGACAGATATTCCGGGGAGCTGTTTTTT. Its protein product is CASSHDRYSGELFF.

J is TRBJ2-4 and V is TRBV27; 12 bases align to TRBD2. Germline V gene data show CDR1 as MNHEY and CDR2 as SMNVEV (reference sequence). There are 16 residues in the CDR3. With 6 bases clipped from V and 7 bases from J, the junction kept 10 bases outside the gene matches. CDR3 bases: TGTGCCAGCAGCTCGACTAGCGGGAGAAACTGGAACATTCAGTACTTC. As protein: CASSSTSGRNWNIQYF.

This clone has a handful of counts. In nucleotides, the CDR3 is TGTGCCAGCAGCTCCCAGGGATATAGCAATCAGCCCCAGCATTTT. Its translation is CASSSQGYSNQPQHF. The V and J genes are TRBV7-8 and TRBJ1-5, with D possibly being TRBD1 (5 bases). Germline V gives CDR1 SGHVS, CDR2 FQNEAQ. The CDR3 has 15 residues. V was trimmed by 4 bases and J by 0 bases, leaving 10 bases between them.

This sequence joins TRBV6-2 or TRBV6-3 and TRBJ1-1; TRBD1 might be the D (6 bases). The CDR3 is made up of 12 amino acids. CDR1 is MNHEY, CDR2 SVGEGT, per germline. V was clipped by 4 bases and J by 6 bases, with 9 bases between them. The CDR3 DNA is TGTGCCAGCAGTTGGGGGGGCTCTGAAGCTTTCTTT. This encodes CASSWGGSEAFF.

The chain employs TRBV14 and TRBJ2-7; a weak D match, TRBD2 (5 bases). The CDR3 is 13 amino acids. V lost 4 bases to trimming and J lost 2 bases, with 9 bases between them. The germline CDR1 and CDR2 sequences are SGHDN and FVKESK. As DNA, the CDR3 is TGTGCCAGCAGCCCGGGGAACACCTACGAGCAGTACTTC. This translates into CASSPGNTYEQYF.

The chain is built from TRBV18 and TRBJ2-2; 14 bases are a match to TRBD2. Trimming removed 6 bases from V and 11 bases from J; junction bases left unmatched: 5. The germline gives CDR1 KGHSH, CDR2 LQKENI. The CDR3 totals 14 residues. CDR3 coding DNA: TGTGCCAGCTCTCCCGGGACTAGCGGGAGTGAGCTGTTTTTT. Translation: CASSPGTSGSELFF. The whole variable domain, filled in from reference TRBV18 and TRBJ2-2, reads NAGVMQNPRHLVRRRGQEARLRCSPMKGHSHVYWYRQLPEEGLKFMVYLQKENIIDESGMPKERFSAEFPKEGPSILRIQQVVRGDSAAYFCASSPGTSGSELFFGEGSRLTVL.

The CDR3 DNA sequence: TGTGCCAGCAGCTCCCGACAGGGGGCTGCGGAGACCCAGTACTTC. This translates into CASSSRQGAAETQYF. The genes are TRBV5-4 and TRBJ2-5, with 10 bases identical to TRBD1. V dropped 3 bases and J dropped 5; count of bases not matched to a gene: 7. The CDR3 sequence is 15 residues long. Germline lookup yields CDR1 SGHNT and CDR2 YYREEE (reference sequence). Looking up the rest from reference TRBV5-4 and TRBJ2-5 gives the full variable domain: ETGVTQSPTHLIKTRGQQVTLRCSSQSGHNTVSWYQQALGQGPQFIFQYYREEENGRGNFPPRFSGLQFPNYSSELNVNALELDDSALYLCASSSRQGAAETQYFGPGTRLLVL.

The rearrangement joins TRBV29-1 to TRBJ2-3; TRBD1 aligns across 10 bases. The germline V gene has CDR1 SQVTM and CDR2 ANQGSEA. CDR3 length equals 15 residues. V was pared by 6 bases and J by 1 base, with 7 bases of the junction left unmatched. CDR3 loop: CSVGSGTGGTDTQYF. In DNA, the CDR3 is TGCAGCGTCGGTTCCGGGACAGGGGGCACAGATACGCAGTATTTT.

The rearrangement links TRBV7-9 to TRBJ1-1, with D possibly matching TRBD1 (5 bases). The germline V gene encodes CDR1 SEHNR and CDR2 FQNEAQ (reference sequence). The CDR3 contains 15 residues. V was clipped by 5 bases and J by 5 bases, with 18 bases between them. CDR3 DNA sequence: TGTGCCAGCAGCCCCGGGGGGGGGAGAGGGACTGAAGCTTTCTTT. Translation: CASSPGGGRGTEAFF.

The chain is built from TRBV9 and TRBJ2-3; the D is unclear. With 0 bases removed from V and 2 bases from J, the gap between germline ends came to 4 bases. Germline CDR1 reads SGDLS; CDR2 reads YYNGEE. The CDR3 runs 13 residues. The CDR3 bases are TGTGCCAGCAGCGTAGTAGACACAGATACGCAGTATTTT. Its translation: CASSVVDTDTQYF.

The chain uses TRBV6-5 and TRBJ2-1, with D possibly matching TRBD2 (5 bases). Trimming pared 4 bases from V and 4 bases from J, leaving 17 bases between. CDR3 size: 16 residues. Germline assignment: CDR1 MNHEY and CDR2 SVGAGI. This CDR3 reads CASSFGNYPQYNEQFF. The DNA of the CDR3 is TGTGCCAGCAGTTTCGGGAATTATCCTCAATACAATGAGCAGTTCTTC.

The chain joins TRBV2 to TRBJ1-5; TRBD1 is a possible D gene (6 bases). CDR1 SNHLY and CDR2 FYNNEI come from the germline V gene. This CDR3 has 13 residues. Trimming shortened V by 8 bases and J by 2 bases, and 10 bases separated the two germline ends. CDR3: CASRGQRNQPQHF. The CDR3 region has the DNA TGTGCCAGCCGTGGACAGCGCAATCAGCCCCAGCATTTT.

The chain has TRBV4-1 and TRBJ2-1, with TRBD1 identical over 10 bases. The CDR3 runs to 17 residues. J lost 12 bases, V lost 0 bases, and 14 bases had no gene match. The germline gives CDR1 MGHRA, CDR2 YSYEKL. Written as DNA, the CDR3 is TGCGCCAGCAGCCAAGATAGACCGGGACAGGGGATAATTGGGCAGTTCTTC. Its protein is CASSQDRPGQGIIGQFF.